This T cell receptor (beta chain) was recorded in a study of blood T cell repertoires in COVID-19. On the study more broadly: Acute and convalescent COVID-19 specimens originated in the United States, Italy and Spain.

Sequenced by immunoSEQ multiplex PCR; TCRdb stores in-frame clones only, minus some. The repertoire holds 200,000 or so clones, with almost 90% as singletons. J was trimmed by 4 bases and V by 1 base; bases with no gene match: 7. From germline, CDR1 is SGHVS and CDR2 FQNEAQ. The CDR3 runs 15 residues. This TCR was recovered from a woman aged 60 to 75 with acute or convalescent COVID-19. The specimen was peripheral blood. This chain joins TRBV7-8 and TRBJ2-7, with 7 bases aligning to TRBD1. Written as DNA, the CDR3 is TGTGCCAGCAGCTTAGACGGGACAGCTGATTACGAGCAGTACTTC. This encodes CASSLDGTADYEQYF.